The 7 T cell receptor beta chains reported below all come from one sample, sequenced in a study of control samples from healthy donors and cancer patients. Produced via immunoSEQ multiplex PCR; TCRdb's table is partial and in-frame only. Here the sample spans over 75,000 clones, 75% to 95% being singletons. The sample was blood. These receptors all stem from a man aged 25 to 45 in good health.

The J gene is TRBJ1-1, the V gene TRBV5-1, with 7 bases aligning to TRBD1. The CDR3 runs 14 residues. Germline values: CDR1 SGHRS, CDR2 YFSETQ. V lost 3 bases to trimming and J lost 8 bases; unmatched junction nucleotides: 10. This chain's CDR3 is CASSWGQRVPEAFF. The CDR3, as DNA: TGCGCCAGCAGCTGGGGACAGAGGGTCCCCGAAGCTTTCTTT.

V gene TRBV29-1 combines with J gene TRBJ1-4; the D is unclear. This CDR3 comprises 13 residues. Trimming took off 4 bases at V and 4 bases at J, with 10 bases between the two ends. CDR1 and CDR2 from the germline V gene are SQVTM and ANQGSEA. For the CDR3, the DNA is TGCAGCGTTGCTGGACTTTTTAATGAAAAACTGTTTTTT. Its protein product is CSVAGLFNEKLFF.

The chain is built from TRBV28 and TRBJ1-6; a possible D gene is TRBD1 (5 bases). The V gene lost 9 bases and the J gene lost 7 bases, with 16 bases spanning the gap. The CDR3 is 14 residues long. Germline V gene data show CDR1 as MDHEN and CDR2 as SYDVKM. CDR3 coding DNA: TGTGCCAGTCTGGGGGGATCGGGGAATTCACCCCTCCACTTT. Translated: CASLGGSGNSPLHF.

The chain uses TRBV6-5 and TRBJ1-5, with D tentatively TRBD1 (6 bases). This CDR3 is 13 amino acids long. Trimming took 10 bases from V and 2 from J, leaving 12 bases between them. CDR1 MNHEY and CDR2 SVGAGI come from the germline V gene. This CDR3 reads CATQQGGNQPQHF. CDR3 nucleotides: TGTGCCACCCAACAGGGCGGCAATCAGCCCCAGCATTTT.

The chain combines TRBV28 with TRBJ2-7; no clear D. Germline CDR1 MDHEN, CDR2 SYDVKM. The CDR3 length is 16 residues. Trimming took off 2 bases at V and 4 bases at J, with 18 bases between the two ends. CDR3 loop: CASSLTTLRVRYEQYF. The CDR3 DNA reads TGTGCCAGCAGTTTAACGACTCTCCGGGTCCGGTACGAGCAGTACTTC.

This sequence joins TRBV6-6 and TRBJ2-3; TRBD1 agrees at 9 bases. The CDR3 runs to 15 residues. Germline V gene data show CDR1 as MNHNY and CDR2 as SVGAGI (reference sequence). Trimming at V came to 2 bases and at J to 6 bases, leaving 6 bases not matched to a gene. The CDR3 DNA reads TGTGCCAGCAGTTACGCCACAGGGGGCCACGATACGCAGTATTTT. Its protein is CASSYATGGHDTQYF.

The rearrangement links TRBV3-1 (or the pseudogene TRBV3-2) to TRBJ2-7, with D perhaps TRBD2 (7 bases). The germline gives CDR1 LGHDT, CDR2 YNNKEL (reference sequence). The germline V and J ends were trimmed by 11 bases and 7 bases, with 27 bases remaining between them. The CDR3 extends over 15 amino acids. The CDR3 region is CAGPQPGGRLQEQYF. The CDR3 region has the DNA TGTGCCGGCCCCCAACCGGGGGGCCGACTGCAAGAGCAGTACTTC.